This T cell receptor beta chain was documented in a study of OX40 agonist ivuxolimab in advanced cancers. For context, the study as a whole: Ivuxolimab was a fully human IgG2 agonistic monoclonal antibody targeting the costimulatory receptor OX40 (CD134). Intravenous ivuxolimab was administered to patients every 2 weeks at six dose levels: 0.01, 0.1, 0.3, 1.5, 3 and 10 mg/kg. Of the 50 to 55 dose-escalation patients, hepatocellular carcinoma was present in 19, melanoma in around 15, renal cell carcinoma in 9 and head and neck cancer in 9. A male proportion of about 79% and a mean age of about 60 years, ranging from roughly 23 to 80, were recorded for the dose-escalation cohort. Patients were allowed to have had prior anti-PD-1, anti-PD-L1 or anti-CTLA-4 therapy, and less than 45% of the dose-escalation patients had previously received checkpoint inhibitors. Partial responses occurred in three dose-escalation patients: two with cutaneous melanoma and one with hepatocellular carcinoma. Peripheral TCRbeta sequencing was intended to test whether TCR sequence diversity was altered and clonal T-cell expansion was caused by ivuxolimab. The paper covers the monotherapy dose-escalation part of the phase I ivuxolimab trial, which included N ≈ 50 patients. Summary of the overall study and its limitations: The antigen specificity of the peripheral T cells that underwent clonal expansion was not determined. After ivuxolimab, CD8+ T cells had more expanded clones than CD4+ T cells on average. In the 0.1-3.0 mg/kg groups, partial responders were among the patients with the lowest normalized peripheral clonal expansion, particularly in CD8+ T cells. Low levels of normalized T-cell clonal expansion were also seen in some nonresponding patients. Clonal expansion of both CD4+ and CD8+ blood T cells was observed from baseline to week 6 at doses 0.1 to 3.0 mg/kg.

Patients with autoimmune disease history or receiving systemic immunosuppression were excluded from the trial. Peripheral blood for TCR sequencing was collected from all dose cohorts at baseline, on cycle 4 day 1, and on cycle 7 day 1. The samples were drawn from a first-in-human, open-label, multicenter phase I dose-escalation trial of ivuxolimab. Adults with locally advanced or metastatic head and neck squamous cell, hepatocellular, melanoma or renal cell carcinoma were enrolled in the trial. Before TCR sequencing, CD4+ T cells and CD8+ T cells from peripheral blood were sorted into separate populations. To sequence the TCRbeta CDR3 region, genomic DNA was isolated from the sorted cells. TCRbeta CDR3 regions were sequenced using the immunoSEQ Assay. This immuneACCESS table, as held by TCRdb, lists in-frame sequences with V and J called but not all clones. Of the missing ones, under half trace to an unresolved V gene in checked studies; the others have no known cause. Across this sample there are roughly 46,000 clones, with around 85% seen only once. Around 15% of the sample is in the top ten clones.

Note on this clone: Its antigen is not yet known. Per-base qualities were not stored, and no clone one base away is much larger.

V gives up 3 bases and J gives up 4 bases, and the segment between their germline ends measures 15 bases. According to the germline V gene, CDR1 reads KGHSH and CDR2 reads LQKENI. The CDR3 has 15 amino acids, counting the end cysteine and phenylalanine. The DNA shown is the 45-base CDR3, in frame from base 1. The source is an adult with an advanced solid tumor such as melanoma, head and neck, liver or kidney cancer. The rearranged segments are TRBV18 and TRBJ1-2; a weak D assignment points to TRBD1 (5 bases agree). Here the sequenced sample was CD4+ or CD8+ T cells sorted from blood, taken in a trial of the OX40 agonist ivuxolimab. The CDR3 here reads CASSPSQGDRYGYTF. The DNA sequence is given as TGTGCCAGCTCACCGAGCCAGGGAGATCGCTATGGCTACACCTTC.